Included here is one T cell receptor beta chain sequence, with context. Its target is not known. Looked up from germline, CDR1 is MNHNS and CDR2 is SASEGT. The ends were cut back, 7 bases at V and 8 bases at J, with 14 bases in the middle. The length of the CDR3 is 12 residues. The data originate from a study of cytomegalovirus exposure and HLA in healthy donors. Findings and limits, study-wide: Some V segments, including TRBV6-2 and TRBV6-3, were excluded as indistinguishable. TCR beta V- and J-gene trimming was later associated with a missense DCLRE1C variant.

PCR primers comprised 60 Vbeta and 13 Jbeta primers. This table comes from immunoSEQ multiplex PCR, and its TCRdb copy is limited to in-frame clones, with some not included. The table records over 85,000 clones, around 77% of them present only once. Samples came from healthy bone marrow donors. The source of this sequence is a man aged 35 to 55 in good health and CMV-seronegative. This chain joins TRBV6-1 and TRBJ1-2; perhaps TRBD1 as D (6 bases). Sequencing input: PBMCs. Here the CDR3 DNA reads TGTGCCAGCACCCGGGACATTGAGGGCTACACCTTC. This sequence encodes CASTRDIEGYTF.